This TCR beta chain was identified in a study of response to subunit inactivated influenza vaccine. V lost 6 bases to trimming and J lost 4 bases; unmatched junction nucleotides: 23. The germline V gene has CDR1 LNHDA and CDR2 SQIVND (reference sequence). The CDR3 contains 22 residues. MiXCR was run by TCRdb on the RT-PCR reads, yielding one entry per CDR3 protein. Of hundreds of thousands of distinct CDR3 sequences listed, 12% to 15% are singletons. The TCR was taken from a man in his fifties who received an inactivated influenza vaccine. Specimen: PBMCs from blood, collected less than 15 days before vaccination. The chain has TRBV19 and TRBJ2-6, with 11 bases matching TRBD1. DNA for the CDR3: TGTGCCAGTAGAGAAAAGTACGTAGGACAGGGGGCCCGAAGGACCGGGGCCAACGTCCTGACTTTC. Its translation is CASREKYVGQGARRTGANVLTF.